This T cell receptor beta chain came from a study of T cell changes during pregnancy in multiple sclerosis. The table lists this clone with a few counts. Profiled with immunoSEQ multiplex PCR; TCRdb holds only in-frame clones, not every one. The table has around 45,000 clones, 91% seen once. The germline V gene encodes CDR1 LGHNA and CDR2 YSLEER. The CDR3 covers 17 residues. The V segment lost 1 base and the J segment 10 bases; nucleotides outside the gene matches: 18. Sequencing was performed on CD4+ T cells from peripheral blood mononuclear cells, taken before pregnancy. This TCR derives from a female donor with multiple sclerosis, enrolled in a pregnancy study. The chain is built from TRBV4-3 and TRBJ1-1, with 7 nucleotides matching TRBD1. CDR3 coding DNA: TGCGCCAGCAGCCAAGCCTTGTTTCAGGGGGGCCAGACAAGAGCTTTCTTT. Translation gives CASSQALFQGGQTRAFF.